This T cell receptor beta chain stems from a study of blood T cell repertoires in COVID-19. Original data processing: It was from reference gene primer amplification that nucleated cell counts were estimated. Some clones are missing from TCRdb's copy, which holds only in-frame ones; the method was immunoSEQ multiplex PCR. That table gives V, J and clone size, and the DNA gave D and trimming. The sample records 220,000 or so clones, about four fifths being singletons. The CDR3 runs 15 residues. Deletions cut 0 bases from V and 8 bases from J, with 13 bases between. Germline loops: CDR1 MNHEY, CDR2 SMNVEV (reference sequence). Categorization into cohorts depended on clinical history that participants reported.

The chain is built from TRBV27 and TRBJ1-4; weak D call: TRBD1 (5 bases). Sequencing input: PBMCs or T cells enriched from blood (not recorded which). The origin of this receptor is a woman aged 40 to 50 who had recovered from COVID-19. For the CDR3, the DNA is TGTGCCAGCAGTTTATCGTGGGCAGGGCGGGAAAAACTGTTTTTT. Translating gives CASSLSWAGREKLFF.